The sample holds many counts of the clone carrying this T cell receptor (beta chain). TCR beta CDR3 regions were amplified from RNA transcripts. During a first-round RT-PCR of the TCR CDR3, the HTBI primer set was used. TCRdb re-analysed the multiplex PCR reads in MiXCR, keeping a single row per CDR3 protein. The sample has about 290,000 distinct CDR3 sequences, around 13% seen once; the top ten hold roughly 8.2%. This sample is part of a study of T cells in Graves' hyperthyroidism and ophthalmopathy. Uncontrolled infection, other autoimmune disease, pregnancy or lactation barred patients from enrollment. V was trimmed by 1 base and J by 2 bases, leaving 9 bases between them. The CDR3 has 14 amino acids. Germline V CDR1 and CDR2: SGHVS, FQNEAQ.

The clonotype was recovered from a woman aged 40 to 49 with Graves' hyperthyroidism. The sequencing sample was made of blood. This chain joins TRBV7-8 and TRBJ2-7; D remains ambiguous. CDR3 amino acids: CASSLEAATYEQYF. The CDR3 nucleotides read TGTGCCAGCAGCTTAGAGGCGGCTACCTACGAGCAGTACTTC.